This T cell receptor (beta chain) is from a study of cytomegalovirus exposure and HLA in healthy donors. Study-wide results and limits: Earlier findings revealed that most TCR beta V segments proved productive either about 90% or about 30% of the time. TCR beta sequences reportedly predicted the HLA-A and HLA-B alleles of most subjects accurately. A missense variant in DCLRE1C was later tied to TCR beta V- and J-gene trimming.

Use of 60 Vbeta and 13 Jbeta primers characterized the PCR. Original data processing: The authors later counted roughly 87 million unique TCR beta chains, approximately 10 million of them shared. Assay: immunoSEQ multiplex PCR; the TCRdb copy retains only in-frame clones and omits some. V, J and clone size are those of that table, while D and trimming were read from the DNA. This sample has approximately 110,000 clones, with about 80% found just once. A word on this clone: Its cognate antigen is unknown.

The TCR originated in a woman aged 50 to 65 in good health and CMV-seropositive. Sequenced input: PBMCs.

The CDR3 bases are TGTGCCAGCATGACTAGCGGGGGAGAGACCCAGTACTTC. It yields the protein CASMTSGGETQYF. J is TRBJ2-5 and V is TRBV2; 12 nucleotides match TRBD2. This CDR3 has 13 amino acids. V was clipped by 7 bases and J by 4 bases; unmatched bases: 1. Germline lookup yields CDR1 SNHLY and CDR2 FYNNEI.